This T cell receptor beta chain was identified during a study of cytomegalovirus exposure and HLA in healthy donors. In the PCR, 60 Vbeta and 13 Jbeta primers were used. Method: immunoSEQ multiplex PCR; TCRdb's copy keeps in-frame clones and lacks some. The sample lists 150,000 or so clones; roughly four fifths were seen once. The CDR3 sequence is 14 residues long. V was shortened by 7 bases and J by 6 bases, with 19 bases between the two germline ends. CDR1 and CDR2 (germline): MDHEN, SYDVKM. Study-level points and caveats: Some 150 TCR beta chains were listed as cytomegalovirus-associated. A missense DCLRE1C variant was associated with V- and J-gene trimming of TCR beta chains in a later analysis, and an independent cohort replicated the association.

In regard to this clone: The antigen is not known.

J is TRBJ2-7 and V is TRBV28; D possibly corresponds to TRBD2 (5 bases). Sequencing was done on a sample of PBMCs. The origin of this receptor is a woman in her thirties or forties in good health and CMV-seronegative. Written as DNA, the CDR3 is TGTGCCAGCACCCCCTCGGGAACCTGGGGCGAGCAGTACTTC. This gives the protein CASTPSGTWGEQYF.